This T cell receptor beta chain came from a study of T cells after yellow fever vaccination. Across the study: Preparing low-cell-number fractions relied on SMART-Seq v4 Ultra Low Input. Notes on the study in general: The presence of abundant clonotypes contaminating from the bulk population was possible in FACS-sorted repertoires. Few clonotypes appeared in both CD4 and CD8 compartments.

For TCR, cDNA came from 5'RACE template switching, which added a universal primer site and UMIs. From the 5' RACE reads, TCRdb called clonotypes with MiXCR, one entry per CDR3 protein. The sample records about 96,000 distinct CDR3 sequences, under 9% being singletons. The CDR3 is 16 amino acids. Looked up from germline, CDR1 is SGHVS and CDR2 is FNYEAQ. The ends lost 5 bases at V and 3 bases at J; junction bases unmatched: 11. Only a few counts were recorded for this clonotype. The clonotype originates from a man aged 18 to 29 who received the YFV17D yellow fever vaccine. The starting material was CD8+ T cells not binding an NS4B(214-222) dextramer, sorted from PBMCs, obtained around 16 days after the first yellow fever vaccination. This chain links TRBV7-6 with TRBJ2-5, with 8 bases identical to TRBD2. The CDR3 spells CASSGRLAHKEETQYF. CDR3 DNA: TGTGCCAGCAGCGGGCGACTAGCGCACAAAGAAGAGACCCAGTACTTC.